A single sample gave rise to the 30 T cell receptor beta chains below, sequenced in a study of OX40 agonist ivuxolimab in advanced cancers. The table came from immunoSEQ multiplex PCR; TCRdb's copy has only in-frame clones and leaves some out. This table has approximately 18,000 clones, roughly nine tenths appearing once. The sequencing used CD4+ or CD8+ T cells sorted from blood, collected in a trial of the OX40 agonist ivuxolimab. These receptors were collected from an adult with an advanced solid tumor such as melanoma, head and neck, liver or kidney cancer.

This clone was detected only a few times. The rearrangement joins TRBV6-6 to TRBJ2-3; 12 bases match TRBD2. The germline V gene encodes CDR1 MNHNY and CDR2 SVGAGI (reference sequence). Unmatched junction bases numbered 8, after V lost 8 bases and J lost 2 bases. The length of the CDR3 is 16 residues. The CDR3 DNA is TGTGCCAGCGCTAGACTAGCGGGGGACACCACAGATACGCAGTATTTT. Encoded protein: CASARLAGDTTDTQYF.

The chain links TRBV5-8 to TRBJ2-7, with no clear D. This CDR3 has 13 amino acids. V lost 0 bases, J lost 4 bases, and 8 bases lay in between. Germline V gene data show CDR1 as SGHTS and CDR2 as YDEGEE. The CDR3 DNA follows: TGTGCCAGCAGCTTGGCCAACGGGTACGAGCAGTACTTC. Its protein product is CASSLANGYEQYF. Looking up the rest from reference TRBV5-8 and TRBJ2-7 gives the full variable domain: EAGVTQSPTHLIKTRGQQATLRCSPISGHTSVYWYQQALGLGLQFLLWYDEGEERNRGNFPPRFSGRQFPNYSSELNVNALELEDSALYLCASSLANGYEQYFGPGTRLTVT.

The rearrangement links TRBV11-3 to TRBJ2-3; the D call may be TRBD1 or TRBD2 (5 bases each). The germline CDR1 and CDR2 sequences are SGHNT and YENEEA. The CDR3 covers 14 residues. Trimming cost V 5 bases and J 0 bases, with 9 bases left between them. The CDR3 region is CASSPRDSTDTQYF. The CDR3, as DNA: TGTGCCAGCAGCCCCCGGGACAGCACAGATACGCAGTATTTT. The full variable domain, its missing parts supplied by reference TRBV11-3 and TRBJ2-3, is EAGVVQSPRYKIIEKKQPVAFWCNPISGHNTLYWYLQNLGQGPELLIRYENEEAVDDSQLPKDRFSAERLKGVDSTLKIQPAELGDSAVYLCASSPRDSTDTQYFGPGTRLTVL.

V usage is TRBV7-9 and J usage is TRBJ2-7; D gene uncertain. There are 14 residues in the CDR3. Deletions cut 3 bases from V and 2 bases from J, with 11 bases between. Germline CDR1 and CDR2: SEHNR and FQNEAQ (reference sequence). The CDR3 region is CASSFPAAAYEQYF. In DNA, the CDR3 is TGTGCCAGCAGCTTTCCGGCCGCGGCCTACGAGCAGTACTTC.

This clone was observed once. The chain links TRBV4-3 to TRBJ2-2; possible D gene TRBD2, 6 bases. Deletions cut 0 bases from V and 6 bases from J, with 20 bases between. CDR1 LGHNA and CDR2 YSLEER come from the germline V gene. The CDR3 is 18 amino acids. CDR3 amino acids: CASSQDLSEGWGAGELFF. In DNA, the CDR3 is TGCGCCAGCAGCCAAGATCTGTCGGAGGGTTGGGGAGCCGGGGAGCTGTTTTTT.

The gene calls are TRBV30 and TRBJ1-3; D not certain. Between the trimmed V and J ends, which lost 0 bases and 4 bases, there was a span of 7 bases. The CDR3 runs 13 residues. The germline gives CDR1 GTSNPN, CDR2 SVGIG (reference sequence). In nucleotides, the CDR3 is TGTGCCTGGAGTGTACGGCAGGGAAACACCATATATTTT. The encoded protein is CAWSVRQGNTIYF. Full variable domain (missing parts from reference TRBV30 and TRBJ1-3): SQTIHQWPATLVQPVGSPLSLECTVEGTSNPNLYWYRQAAGRGLQLLFYSVGIGQISSEVPQNLSASRPQDRQFILSSKKLLLSDSGFYLCAWSVRQGNTIYFGEGSWLTVV.

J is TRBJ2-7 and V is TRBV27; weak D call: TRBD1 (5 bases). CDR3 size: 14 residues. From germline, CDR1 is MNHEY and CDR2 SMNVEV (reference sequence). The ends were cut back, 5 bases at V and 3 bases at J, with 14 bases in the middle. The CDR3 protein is CASSGLGAVYEQYF. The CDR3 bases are TGTGCCAGCAGTGGCCTAGGGGCGGTCTACGAGCAGTACTTC.

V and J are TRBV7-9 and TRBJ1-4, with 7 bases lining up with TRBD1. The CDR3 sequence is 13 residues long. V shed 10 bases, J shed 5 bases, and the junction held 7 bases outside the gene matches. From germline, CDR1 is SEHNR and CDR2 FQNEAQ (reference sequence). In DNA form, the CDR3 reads TGTGCCACCCCGGGACAGCGAAATGAAAAACTGTTTTTT. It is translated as CATPGQRNEKLFF.

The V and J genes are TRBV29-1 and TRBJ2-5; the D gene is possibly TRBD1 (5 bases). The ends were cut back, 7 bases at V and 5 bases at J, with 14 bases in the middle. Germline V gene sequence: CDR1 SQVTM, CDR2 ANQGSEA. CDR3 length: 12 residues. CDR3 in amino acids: CSATTVRETQYF. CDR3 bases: TGCAGCGCAACGACAGTGAGGGAGACCCAGTACTTC.

The CDR3 loop reads CASSYVAGGSYEQYF. The CDR3 coding sequence is TGTGCCAGCAGTTACGTTGCGGGGGGTTCCTACGAGCAGTACTTC. The chain is built from TRBV6-5 and TRBJ2-5, with TRBD2 identical over 8 bases. The DNA end is a closer match to TRBJ2-7, so the J assignment may be wrong. The CDR3 length is 15 residues. CDR1 is MNHEY, CDR2 SVGAGI, per germline.

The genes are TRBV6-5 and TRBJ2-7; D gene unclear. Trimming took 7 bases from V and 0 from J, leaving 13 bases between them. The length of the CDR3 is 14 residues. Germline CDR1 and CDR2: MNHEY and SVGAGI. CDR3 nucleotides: TGTGCCAGCACCAGCACCCGAAGCTCCTACGAGCAGTACTTC. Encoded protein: CASTSTRSSYEQYF.

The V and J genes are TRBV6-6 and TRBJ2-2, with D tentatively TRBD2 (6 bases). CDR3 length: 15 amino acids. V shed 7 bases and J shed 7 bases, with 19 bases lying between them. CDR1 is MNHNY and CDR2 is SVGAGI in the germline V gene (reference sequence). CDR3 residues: CASISTGLTVGELFF. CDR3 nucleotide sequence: TGTGCCAGCATATCTACGGGACTGACGGTCGGGGAGCTGTTTTTT.

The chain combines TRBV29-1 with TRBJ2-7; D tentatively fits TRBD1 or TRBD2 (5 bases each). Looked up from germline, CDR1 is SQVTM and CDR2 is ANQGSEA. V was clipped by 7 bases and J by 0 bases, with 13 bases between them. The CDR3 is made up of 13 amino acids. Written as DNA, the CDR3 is TGCAGCGCCGGGGCCGCCAGCTCCTACGAGCAGTACTTC. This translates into CSAGAASSYEQYF.

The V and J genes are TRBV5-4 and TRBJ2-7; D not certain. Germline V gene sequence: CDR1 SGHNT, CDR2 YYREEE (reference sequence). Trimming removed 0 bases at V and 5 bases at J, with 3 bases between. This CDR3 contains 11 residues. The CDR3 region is CASSLVDEQYF. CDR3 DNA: TGTGCCAGCAGCTTGGTCGACGAGCAGTACTTC.

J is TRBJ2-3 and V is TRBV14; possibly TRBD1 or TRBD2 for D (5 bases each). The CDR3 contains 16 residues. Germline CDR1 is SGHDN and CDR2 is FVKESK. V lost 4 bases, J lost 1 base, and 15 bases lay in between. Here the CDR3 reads CASSPSWGKRTDTQYF. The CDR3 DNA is TGTGCCAGCAGCCCCTCCTGGGGGAAACGCACAGATACGCAGTATTTT.

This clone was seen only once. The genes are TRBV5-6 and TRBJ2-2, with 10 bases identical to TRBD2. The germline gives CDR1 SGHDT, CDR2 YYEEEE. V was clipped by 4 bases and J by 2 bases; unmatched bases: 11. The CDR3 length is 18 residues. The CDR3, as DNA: TGTGCCAGCAGCCGCGGGTGGCTAGCGGGAGCCAACACCGGGGAGCTGTTTTTT. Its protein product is CASSRGWLAGANTGELFF.

The CDR3 reads CASSSGLVNYEQYF. DNA of the CDR3: TGTGCCAGCAGTTCAGGGCTAGTAAACTACGAGCAGTACTTC. This chain joins TRBV6-5 and TRBJ2-7; possibly TRBD1 for D (5 bases). Trimming took off 4 bases at V and 3 bases at J, with 13 bases between the two ends. Germline V gives CDR1 MNHEY, CDR2 SVGAGI. The CDR3 runs to 14 residues.

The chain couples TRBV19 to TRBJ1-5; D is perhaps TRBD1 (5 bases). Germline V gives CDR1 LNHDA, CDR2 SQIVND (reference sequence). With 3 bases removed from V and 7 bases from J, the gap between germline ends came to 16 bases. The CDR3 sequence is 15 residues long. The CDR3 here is CASSIQLGGRQPQHF. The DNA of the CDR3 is TGTGCCAGTAGTATCCAACTGGGGGGAAGGCAGCCCCAGCATTTT.

Written as DNA, the CDR3 is TGTGCCAGCTCACCATTGCGTGATGGGACAGGGACCTATGGCTACACCTTC. This codes for CASSPLRDGTGTYGYTF. The chain carries TRBV18 and TRBJ1-2, with 9 positions matching TRBD1. Germline CDR1 is KGHSH and CDR2 is LQKENI. This CDR3 has 17 residues. With V trimmed by 2 bases and J by 4 bases, 11 bases remained unmatched.

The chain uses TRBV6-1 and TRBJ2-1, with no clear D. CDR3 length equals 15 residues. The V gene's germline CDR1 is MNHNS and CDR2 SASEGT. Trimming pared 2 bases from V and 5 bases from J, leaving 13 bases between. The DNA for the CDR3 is TGTGCCAGCAGTGAACAACGTTTAGTAAACAATGAGCAGTTCTTC. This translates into CASSEQRLVNNEQFF.

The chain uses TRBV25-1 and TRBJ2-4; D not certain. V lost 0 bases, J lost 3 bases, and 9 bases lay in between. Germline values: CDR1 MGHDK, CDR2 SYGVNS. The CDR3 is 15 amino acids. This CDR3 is CASSEYKGVKNIQYF. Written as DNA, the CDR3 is TGTGCCAGCAGTGAATATAAGGGTGTCAAAAACATTCAGTACTTC.

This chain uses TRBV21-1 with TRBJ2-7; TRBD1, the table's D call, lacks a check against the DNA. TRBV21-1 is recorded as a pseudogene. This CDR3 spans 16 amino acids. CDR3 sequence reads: CASSSRDSESSYEQYF. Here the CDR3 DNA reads TGTGCCAGCAGCAGCAGGGACAGCGAAAGCTCCTACGAGCAGTACTTC.

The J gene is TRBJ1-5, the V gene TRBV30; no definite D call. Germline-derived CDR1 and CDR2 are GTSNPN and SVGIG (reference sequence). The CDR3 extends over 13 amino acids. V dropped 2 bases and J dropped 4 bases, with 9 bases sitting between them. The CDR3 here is CAWSQNMNQPQHF. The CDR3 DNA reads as TGTGCCTGGAGTCAAAACATGAATCAGCCCCAGCATTTT.

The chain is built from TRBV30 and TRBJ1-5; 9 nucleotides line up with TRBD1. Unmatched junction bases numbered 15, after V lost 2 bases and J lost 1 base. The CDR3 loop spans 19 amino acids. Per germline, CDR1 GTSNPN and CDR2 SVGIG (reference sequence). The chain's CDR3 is CAWSHPQQGAWGSNQPQHF. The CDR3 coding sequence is TGTGCCTGGAGTCACCCGCAACAGGGGGCTTGGGGGAGCAATCAGCCCCAGCATTTT.

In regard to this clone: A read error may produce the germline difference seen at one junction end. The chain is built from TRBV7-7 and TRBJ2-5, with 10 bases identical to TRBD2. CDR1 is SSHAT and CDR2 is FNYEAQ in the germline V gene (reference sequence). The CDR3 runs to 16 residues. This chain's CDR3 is CASSLVSGRSQETQYF. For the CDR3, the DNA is TGTGCTAGCAGCTTAGTTAGCGGGAGGTCCCAGGAGACCCAGTACTTC. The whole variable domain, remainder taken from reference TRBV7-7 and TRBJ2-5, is GAGVSQSPRYKVTKRGQDVTLRCDPISSHATLYWYQQALGQGPEFLTYFNYEAQPDKSGLPSDRFSAERPEGSISTLTIQRTEQRDSAMYRCASSLVSGRSQETQYFGPGTRLLVL.

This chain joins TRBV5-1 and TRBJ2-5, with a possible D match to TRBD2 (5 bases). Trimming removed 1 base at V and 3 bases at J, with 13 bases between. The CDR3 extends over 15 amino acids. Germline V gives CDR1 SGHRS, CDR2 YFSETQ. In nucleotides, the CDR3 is TGCGCCAGCAGCTTGACGGGTGGACTGGAAGAGACCCAGTACTTC. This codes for CASSLTGGLEETQYF.

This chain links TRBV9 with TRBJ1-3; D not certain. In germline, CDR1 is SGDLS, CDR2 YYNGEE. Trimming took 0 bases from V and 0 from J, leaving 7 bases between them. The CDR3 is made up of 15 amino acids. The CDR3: CASSVDPNSGNTIYF. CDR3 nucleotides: TGTGCCAGCAGCGTAGATCCGAACTCTGGAAACACCATATATTTT.

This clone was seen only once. CDR3 amino acids: CASGLAPGARSTDTQYF. DNA for the CDR3: TGTGCTAGTGGTTTGGCCCCCGGCGCCCGTAGCACAGATACGCAGTATTTT. The J gene is TRBJ2-3, the V gene TRBV12-5; D ambiguous. The V end was cut by 1 base, the J end by 0 bases, with 14 bases between. The CDR3 contains 17 residues. Germline V CDR1 and CDR2: LGHNT, FRNRAP. The whole variable domain, filled in from reference TRBV12-5 and TRBJ2-3, reads DARVTQTPRHKVTEMGQEVTMRCQPILGHNTVFWYRQTMMQGLELLAYFRNRAPLDDSGMPKDRFSAEMPDATLATLKIQPSEPRDSAVYFCASGLAPGARSTDTQYFGPGTRLTVL.

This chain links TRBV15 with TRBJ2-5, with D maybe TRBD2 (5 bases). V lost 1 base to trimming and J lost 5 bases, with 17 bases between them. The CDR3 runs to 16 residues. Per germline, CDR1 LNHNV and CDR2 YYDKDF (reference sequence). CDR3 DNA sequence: TGTGCCACCAGCAGAGGGGAAGGACGGGGTCCCGAGACCCAGTACTTC. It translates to CATSRGEGRGPETQYF.

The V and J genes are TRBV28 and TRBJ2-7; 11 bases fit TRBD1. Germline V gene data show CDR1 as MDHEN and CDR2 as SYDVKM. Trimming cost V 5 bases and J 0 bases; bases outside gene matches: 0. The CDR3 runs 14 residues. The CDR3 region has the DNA TGTGCCAGCAGTGGGACAGGGGGCTCCTACGAGCAGTACTTC. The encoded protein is CASSGTGGSYEQYF.